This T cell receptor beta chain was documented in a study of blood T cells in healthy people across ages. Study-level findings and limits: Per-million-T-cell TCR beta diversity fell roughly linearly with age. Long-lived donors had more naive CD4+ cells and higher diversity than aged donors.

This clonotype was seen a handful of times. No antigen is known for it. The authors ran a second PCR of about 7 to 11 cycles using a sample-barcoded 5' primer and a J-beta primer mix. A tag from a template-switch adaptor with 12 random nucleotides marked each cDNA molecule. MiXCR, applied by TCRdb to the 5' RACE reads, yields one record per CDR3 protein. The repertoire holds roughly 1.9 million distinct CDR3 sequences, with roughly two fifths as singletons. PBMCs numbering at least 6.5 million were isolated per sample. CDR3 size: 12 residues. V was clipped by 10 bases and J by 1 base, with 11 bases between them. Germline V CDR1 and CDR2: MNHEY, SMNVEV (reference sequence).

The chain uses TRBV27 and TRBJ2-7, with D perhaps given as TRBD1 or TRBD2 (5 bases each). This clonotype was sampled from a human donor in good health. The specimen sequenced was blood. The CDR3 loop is CATRDLSYEQYF. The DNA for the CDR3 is TGTGCCACCAGGGACCTTTCCTACGAGCAGTACTTC.